Given below is one T cell receptor beta chain in context. These data come from a study of T cell changes during pregnancy in multiple sclerosis. Data came from immunoSEQ multiplex PCR; TCRdb stores just in-frame clones and leaves some out. The table lists some 95,000 clones, almost 95% of them singletons. The receptor comes from a female donor with multiple sclerosis, enrolled in a pregnancy study. The input for sequencing was peripheral blood, taken in the first trimester of pregnancy.

The CDR3 region is CASSLGTGNQPQHF. The CDR3 nucleotides are TGCGCCAGCAGCTTGGGAACCGGGAATCAGCCCCAGCATTTT. V usage is TRBV5-1 and J usage is TRBJ1-5; D gene uncertain. CDR1 SGHRS and CDR2 YFSETQ come from the germline V gene. V was cut by 0 bases and J by 4 bases, with 8 bases left in between. CDR3 length: 14 amino acids.